The 31 T cell receptor beta chains below all came from one sample that was sequenced in a study of Ad26.COV2.S vaccination and SARS-CoV-2 variants. The protocol was immunoSEQ multiplex PCR, while the TCRdb copy is restricted to in-frame clones and leaves out a portion. The sample records a few hundred thousand clones, around nine tenths being singletons. Treatment reported: some 19 received Ad26.COV2.S at low or high dose, single or two shots; about 5 received placebo; per-sample allocation not given. Vaccine and placebo recipients were sampled on day 63 after the first injection. The source was peripheral blood, collected in a trial of Ad26.COV2.S vaccine versus placebo. Receptor source: a person aged 18-65 years who received the Ad26.COV2.S COVID-19 vaccine or a placebo.

This chain joins TRBV10-1 and TRBJ1-3, with D uncertain. This CDR3 has 14 residues. CDR1 and CDR2 from the germline V gene are WNHNN and SYGVQD (reference sequence). Trimming cost V 7 bases and J 0 bases, with 10 bases left between them. The CDR3: CASNGESSGNTIYF. CDR3 in DNA: TGCGCCAGCAATGGCGAATCCTCTGGAAACACCATATATTTT.

The chain carries TRBV28 and TRBJ1-5, with D possibly matching TRBD1 (5 bases). CDR1 MDHEN and CDR2 SYDVKM come from the germline V gene. The V end lost 3 bases, the J end lost 3 bases, and 12 bases lay between the germline ends. This CDR3 contains 15 residues. CDR3 sequence (DNA): TGTGCCAGCAGTTTCCCGGGGGTGGACAATCAGCCCCAGCATTTT. This gives the protein CASSFPGVDNQPQHF. Based on the CDR3 plus reference TRBV28 and TRBJ1-5, the full variable domain is DVKVTQSSRYLVKRTGEKVFLECVQDMDHENMFWYRQDPGLGLRLIYFSYDVKMKEKGDIPEGYSVSREKKERFSLILESASTNQTSMYLCASSFPGVDNQPQHFGDGTRLSIL.

J is TRBJ2-5 and V is TRBV6-5; either TRBD1 or TRBD2 may fit D (5 bases each). Trimming shortened V by 0 bases and J by 2 bases, and 10 bases separated the two germline ends. The CDR3 extends over 15 amino acids. The V gene's germline CDR1 is MNHEY and CDR2 SVGAGI. CDR3: CASSYSSGTQETQYF. CDR3 coding DNA: TGTGCCAGCAGTTACTCCAGTGGGACGCAAGAGACCCAGTACTTC.

The chain employs TRBV6-5 and TRBJ2-7, with a tentative D call TRBD2 (6 bases). The CDR3 is 13 residues long. V was shortened by 7 bases and J by 3 bases, with 13 bases between the two germline ends. Germline values: CDR1 MNHEY, CDR2 SVGAGI. As DNA, the CDR3 is TGTGCCAGCATGGTTAGCGGTGGCTACGAGCAGTACTTC. It specifies CASMVSGGYEQYF.

This chain uses TRBV4-1 with TRBJ1-3; perhaps TRBD1 as D (5 bases). CDR1 and CDR2 from the germline V gene are MGHRA and YSYEKL. The CDR3 loop spans 17 amino acids. Trimming stripped 5 bases from V and 1 base from J, with 18 bases between. As DNA, the CDR3 is TGCGCCAGCAGCTCCCCCAGGGAGTTAGGTTCTGGAAACACCATATATTTT. It yields the protein CASSSPRELGSGNTIYF.

This chain joins TRBV29-1 and TRBJ2-1; no firm D call. Per the germline V gene, CDR1 is SQVTM and CDR2 is ANQGSEA. The CDR3 has 11 amino acids. The V gene lost 7 bases and the J gene lost 4 bases, with 8 bases spanning the gap. For the CDR3, the DNA is TGCAGCGCTAGTGTTTACAATGAGCAGTTCTTC. Translation: CSASVYNEQFF.

The sample holds one count of this clone. The chain links TRBV7-3 to TRBJ2-7; a possible D gene is TRBD2 (6 bases). CDR1 is SGHTA, CDR2 FQGTGA, per germline. The V end was cut by 4 bases, the J end by 3 bases, with 10 bases between. The CDR3 covers 13 residues. The CDR3 DNA reads TGTGCCAGCAGCTGGACCGGGGGCTACGAGCAGTACTTC. The encoded protein is CASSWTGGYEQYF.

The V call is TRBV2, the J call TRBJ1-1; D remains ambiguous. Trimming removed 4 bases at V and 0 bases at J, with 6 bases between. Germline CDR1 and CDR2: SNHLY and FYNNEI. The CDR3 extends over 13 amino acids. The DNA of the CDR3 is TGTGCCAGCAGTGGTGAGTTGAACACTGAAGCTTTCTTT. It translates to CASSGELNTEAFF.

The chain has TRBV2 and TRBJ2-3; D unclear. Germline lookup yields CDR1 SNHLY and CDR2 FYNNEI. The CDR3 is 14 residues long. V gave up 7 bases and J gave up 1 base, with 12 bases separating them. The CDR3 region is CASKASVGTDTQYF. In DNA form, the CDR3 reads TGTGCCAGCAAGGCGTCGGTGGGCACAGATACGCAGTATTTT.

V and J are TRBV28 and TRBJ1-6; D not certain. Germline-derived CDR1 and CDR2 are MDHEN and SYDVKM. V was shortened by 6 bases and J by 5 bases, with 20 bases between the two germline ends. CDR3 size: 17 residues. The CDR3 DNA reads TGTGCCAGCAGCCAAGATTCACGGGGAAGCAATAATTCACCCCTCCACTTT. Its protein product is CASSQDSRGSNNSPLHF.

This sequence joins TRBV5-4 and TRBJ2-5; a possible D gene is TRBD2 (6 bases). CDR3 size: 14 residues. Germline V CDR1 and CDR2: SGHNT, YYREEE (reference sequence). Trimming shortened V by 6 bases and J by 4 bases, and 16 bases separated the two germline ends. The CDR3 spells CASTPEVGGETQYF. The CDR3 DNA is TGTGCCAGCACCCCGGAGGTGGGAGGAGAGACCCAGTACTTC.

The V gene is TRBV18, the J gene TRBJ2-7, with TRBD2 identical over 10 bases. Per germline, CDR1 KGHSH and CDR2 LQKENI. The CDR3 is 13 residues long. V lost 2 bases and J lost 10; bases outside the gene matches: 5. The CDR3 protein is CASSPGLAADQYF. CDR3 DNA: TGTGCCAGCTCACCAGGACTAGCGGCAGATCAGTACTTC.

This chain uses TRBV7-9 with TRBJ2-1; D possibly corresponds to TRBD1 (5 bases). The germline V and J ends were trimmed by 0 bases and 1 base, with 10 bases remaining between them. Germline V gene sequence: CDR1 SEHNR, CDR2 FQNEAQ (reference sequence). This CDR3 is 16 amino acids long. The CDR3 nucleotides read TGTGCCAGCAGCTTAGCTGGGGCTCCTTCCTACAATGAGCAGTTCTTC. Its translation is CASSLAGAPSYNEQFF.

This clone has a single count. The V gene is TRBV7-2, the J gene TRBJ2-2, with 15 bases lining up with TRBD2. From germline, CDR1 is SGHTA and CDR2 FQGNSA. The trim removed 5 bases at V and 4 bases at J, leaving 5 bases unmatched. There are 17 residues in the CDR3. In DNA form, the CDR3 reads TGTGCCAGCAGCCGGACTAGCGGGAGGGTTACCACCGGGGAGCTGTTTTTT. Translating it yields CASSRTSGRVTTGELFF. Variable domain in full (rest from reference TRBV7-2 and TRBJ2-2): GAGVSQSPSNKVTEKGKDVELRCDPISGHTALYWYRQSLGQGLEFLIYFQGNSAPDKSGLPSDRFSAERTGGSVSTLTIQRTQQEDSAVYLCASSRTSGRVTTGELFFGEGSRLTVL.

The gene calls are TRBV7-2 and TRBJ2-5; TRBD2 is a possible D gene (6 bases). The CDR3 extends over 15 amino acids. Trimming took off 4 bases at V and 5 bases at J, with 17 bases between the two ends. CDR1 is SGHTA and CDR2 is FQGNSA in the germline V gene. CDR3 loop: CASSSSGTPRETQYF. CDR3 nucleotide sequence: TGTGCCAGCAGCTCTTCCGGGACTCCCAGGGAGACCCAGTACTTC.

V gene TRBV30 combines with J gene TRBJ1-2; D gene unclear. The V end was cut by 8 bases, the J end by 7 bases, with 11 bases between. The germline V gene has CDR1 GTSNPN and CDR2 SVGIG (reference sequence). The CDR3 covers 10 residues. The CDR3 DNA sequence: TGTGCCAGCCTCGGAACTGGCTACACCTTC. Translation: CASLGTGYTF.

This sequence joins TRBV6-5 and TRBJ1-5; D perhaps matches TRBD1 (5 bases). This CDR3 is built from 14 residues. Germline CDR1 is MNHEY and CDR2 is SVGAGI. Deletions cut 6 bases from V and 0 bases from J, with 9 bases between. Here the CDR3 DNA reads TGTGCCAGCAGGGTGCAGGGTAGCAATCAGCCCCAGCATTTT. Translation: CASRVQGSNQPQHF.

The DNA of the CDR3 is TGTGCCAGCAGTTTGTCGGGGCCAGGAGGACTCAGGGCCAAAAACATTCAGTACTTC. Translating gives CASSLSGPGGLRAKNIQYF. The chain is built from TRBV27 and TRBJ2-4; D tentatively fits TRBD1 or TRBD2 (5 bases each). This CDR3 region has 19 residues. Trimming pared 3 bases from V and 1 base from J, leaving 22 bases between. The germline CDR1 and CDR2 sequences are MNHEY and SMNVEV (reference sequence).

The chain links TRBV27 to TRBJ2-7; D possibly corresponds to TRBD1 (5 bases). The germline V and J ends were trimmed by 3 bases and 2 bases, with 17 bases remaining between them. The CDR3 covers 16 residues. Germline lookup yields CDR1 MNHEY and CDR2 SMNVEV (reference sequence). The CDR3 here is CASSFLTAQGTYEQYF. The CDR3 DNA follows: TGTGCCAGCAGTTTTTTAACTGCCCAGGGCACCTACGAGCAGTACTTC.

The genes are TRBV2 and TRBJ2-2; TRBD2 agrees at 8 bases. CDR3 length: 15 residues. The trim removed 3 bases at V and 4 bases at J, leaving 4 bases unmatched. Germline values: CDR1 SNHLY, CDR2 FYNNEI. The chain's CDR3 is CASSERLAGTGELFF. The DNA for the CDR3 is TGTGCCAGCAGTGAGCGGCTAGCGGGCACCGGGGAGCTGTTTTTT. Looking up the rest from reference TRBV2 and TRBJ2-2 gives the full variable domain: EPEVTQTPSHQVTQMGQEVILRCVPISNHLYFYWYRQILGQKVEFLVSFYNNEISEKSEIFDDQFSVERPDGSNFTLKIRSTKLEDSAMYFCASSERLAGTGELFFGEGSRLTVL.

The V call is TRBV9, the J call TRBJ2-1; a weak D match, TRBD2 (5 bases). Germline assignment: CDR1 SGDLS and CDR2 YYNGEE. V was clipped by 0 bases and J by 9 bases, with 19 bases between them. This CDR3 contains 16 residues. DNA of the CDR3: TGTGCCAGCAGCGTAGGTCAGCTAGCCGGCCGACCTGAGCAGTTCTTC. This encodes CASSVGQLAGRPEQFF.

The chain joins TRBV29-1 to TRBJ2-1; no reliable D call. From germline, CDR1 is SQVTM and CDR2 ANQGSEA. The CDR3 consists of 13 residues. Trimming cost V 4 bases and J 2 bases, with 9 bases left between them. In nucleotides, the CDR3 is TGCAGCGTTGTTAGGCTCACCTACAATGAGCAGTTCTTC. Protein: CSVVRLTYNEQFF.

Concerning this clone itself: The same CDR3 can be traced to other DNA sequences in this sample. DNA of the CDR3: TGTGCCAGCAGTTTAGGTGGGGGAGAGACCCAGTACTTC. Its protein product is CASSLGGGETQYF. This sequence joins TRBV28 and TRBJ2-5; D tentatively fits TRBD1 or TRBD2 (5 bases each). Between the trimmed V and J ends, which lost 2 bases and 4 bases, there was a span of 8 bases. The CDR3 contains 13 residues. CDR1 and CDR2 (germline): MDHEN, SYDVKM.

Notes on this clone: Within the sample, other DNA sequences also encode this same CDR3. The chain joins TRBV18 to TRBJ1-1, with 8 nucleotides matching TRBD1. J gave up 0 bases and V 2 bases, and 2 bases lay outside the gene matches. Germline V gene sequence: CDR1 KGHSH, CDR2 LQKENI. The CDR3 loop spans 15 amino acids. CDR3 amino acids: CASSPGTGLNTEAFF. DNA for the CDR3: TGTGCCAGCTCACCAGGGACAGGACTGAACACTGAAGCTTTCTTT.

The J gene is TRBJ2-1, the V gene TRBV7-8; D remains ambiguous. Germline V gene lookup returns CDR1 SGHVS and CDR2 FQNEAQ. The V gene lost 3 bases and the J gene lost 5 bases, with 11 bases spanning the gap. There are 14 residues in the CDR3. CDR3 sequence reads: CASSFRVENNEQFF. In nucleotides, the CDR3 is TGTGCCAGCAGCTTTAGGGTGGAGAACAATGAGCAGTTCTTC. The variable domain in full, with the rest retrieved from reference TRBV7-8 and TRBJ2-1, is GAGVSQSPRYKVAKRGQDVALRCDPISGHVSLFWYQQALGQGPEFLTYFQNEAQLDKSGLPSDRFFAERPEGSVSTLKIQRTQQEDSAVYLCASSFRVENNEQFFGPGTRLTVL.

The chain couples TRBV6-5 to TRBJ2-1, with 7 bases aligning to TRBD1. With V trimmed by 6 bases and J by 5 bases, 4 bases remained unmatched. Looked up from germline, CDR1 is MNHEY and CDR2 is SVGAGI. The CDR3 covers 13 residues. The CDR3: CASRTGQNNEQFF. The CDR3 DNA reads TGTGCCAGCAGGACGGGACAGAACAATGAGCAGTTCTTC.

The chain has TRBV7-9 and TRBJ1-1, with a possible D match to TRBD1 (5 bases). Germline V gene lookup returns CDR1 SEHNR and CDR2 FQNEAQ (reference sequence). Trimming pared 3 bases from V and 0 bases from J, leaving 11 bases between. CDR3 length equals 15 residues. The CDR3 protein is CASSLGDSLNTEAFF. The CDR3 DNA reads TGTGCCAGCAGCTTGGGAGACAGCTTGAACACTGAAGCTTTCTTT.

The chain carries TRBV28 and TRBJ1-2, with a tentative D call TRBD1 (5 bases). This CDR3 contains 13 residues. CDR1 and CDR2 (germline): MDHEN, SYDVKM. Trimming cost V 3 bases and J 8 bases, with 13 bases left between them. This chain's CDR3 is CASSFLQVQGYTF. DNA for the CDR3: TGTGCCAGCAGTTTTTTACAGGTGCAAGGCTACACCTTC.

This sequence joins TRBV20-1 and TRBJ2-1, with 11 bases matching TRBD2. The length of the CDR3 is 14 residues. Germline V lookup: CDR1 DFQATT, CDR2 SNEGSKA (reference sequence). Trimming removed 3 bases from V and 7 bases from J; junction bases left unmatched: 5. CDR3 sequence reads: CSASSGRVSNEQFF. The CDR3 nucleotides read TGCAGTGCTAGTAGCGGGAGGGTTTCAAATGAGCAGTTCTTC.

This chain links TRBV7-3 with TRBJ1-1; D possibly corresponds to TRBD1 (5 bases). The CDR3 length is 15 residues. Trimming shortened V by 1 base and J by 4 bases, and 13 bases separated the two germline ends. Germline lookup yields CDR1 SGHTA and CDR2 FQGTGA. CDR3 sequence reads: CASSLMPGSGTEAFF. The CDR3 DNA reads TGTGCCAGCAGCTTAATGCCAGGGAGCGGCACTGAAGCTTTCTTT.

As concerns this clone: The same CDR3 is also encoded by other DNA sequences in this sample. In DNA form, the CDR3 reads TGTGCCAGCAGTTTATGGACCGGGGAGCTGTTTTTT. This encodes CASSLWTGELFF. The chain combines TRBV28 with TRBJ2-2; D remains unclear. The V end lost 0 bases, the J end lost 5 bases, and 1 base lay between the germline ends. CDR3 length: 12 residues. Germline loops: CDR1 MDHEN, CDR2 SYDVKM.